These T cell receptor beta chains were read from a single sample in a study of Ad26.COV2.S vaccination and SARS-CoV-2 variants. Profiled with immunoSEQ multiplex PCR; TCRdb holds only in-frame clones, not every one. The repertoire holds about 460,000 clones, with 89% as singletons. The source was peripheral blood, collected in a trial of Ad26.COV2.S vaccine versus placebo. The receptors originated from a person between 18 and 65 years old who received the Ad26.COV2.S COVID-19 vaccine or a placebo. The CDR3 runs from the conserved cysteine through the conserved F or W. D genes are given only for firm matches. Clone size is not always given. Where it is, it says once, few, many or a class for expanded clones.

>TRBV14|NA|TRBJ2-7|NA
CASSQDQVREYF
TGTGCCAGCAGCCAAGATCAGGTACGGGAGTACTTC
>TRBV5-5|NA|TRBJ1-4|NA
CASSRDTFEKLFF
TGTGCCAGCAGCCGGGACACCTTTGAAAAACTGTTTTTT
>TRBV27|NA|TRBJ2-3|TRBD1
CASSFPGGDTQYF
TGTGCCAGCAGTTTTCCAGGGGGAGATACGCAGTATTTT
>TRBV5-1|NA|TRBJ2-2|NA
CASSANTGELFF
TGCGCCAGCAGCGCGAACACCGGGGAGCTGTTTTTT
>TRBV29-1|few|TRBJ2-1|NA
CSARAGYNEQFF
TGCAGCGCCCGAGCAGGATACAATGAGCAGTTCTTC
>TRBV28|NA|TRBJ1-4|NA
CASSLAPGHRGLFF
TGTGCCAGCAGTTTGGCCCCAGGCCACCGAGGACTGTTTTTT
>TRBV7-9|NA|TRBJ2-3|TRBD2
CASSLVRSGSTDTQYF
TGTGCCAGCAGCTTAGTCCGTAGCGGGAGTACAGATACGCAGTATTTT
>TRBV7-9|NA|TRBJ2-5|TRBD2
CASSSSGSGETQYF
TGTGCCAGCAGTAGTAGCGGGAGCGGTGAGACCCAGTACTTC
>TRBV4-1|NA|TRBJ1-2|NA
CASSQVPGTNYGYTF
TGCGCCAGCAGCCAAGTTCCGGGGACTAACTATGGCTACACCTTC
>TRBV7-8|few|TRBJ2-3|NA
CASSNRDFSGRDTQYF
TGTGCCAGCAGCAACCGGGACTTTTCAGGGAGAGATACGCAGTATTTT
>TRBV7-2|NA|TRBJ2-7|NA
CASSPDPQGRNEQYF
TGTGCCAGCAGCCCTGACCCGCAGGGGAGGAACGAGCAGTACTTC
>TRBV9|NA|TRBJ2-5|NA
CASSKWGPETQYF
TGTGCCAGCAGCAAGTGGGGGCCAGAGACCCAGTACTTC
>TRBV6-4|NA|TRBJ1-3|NA
CASSDSCGRGSGNTIYF
TGTGCCAGCAGTGACTCTTGCGGAAGGGGATCTGGAAACACCATATATTTT
>TRBV5-1|NA|TRBJ2-2|NA
CASSLGVNTGELFF
TGCGCCAGCAGCTTGGGGGTTAACACCGGGGAGCTGTTTTTT
>TRBV19|NA|TRBJ2-5|TRBD2
CASSRTSGSQETQYF
TGTGCCAGTAGTCGGACTAGCGGATCCCAAGAGACCCAGTACTTC
>TRBV24-1|NA|TRBJ1-1|NA
CATSLTYLNTEAFF
TGTGCCACCAGCCTGACATACTTGAACACTGAAGCTTTCTTT
>TRBV29-1|NA|TRBJ2-6|NA
CSVASSGANVLTF
TGCAGCGTCGCTAGCTCTGGGGCCAACGTCCTGACTTTC
>TRBV19|few|TRBJ1-5|NA
CASSIPSGDRQPQHF
TGTGCCAGTAGTATTCCGTCAGGGGATCGTCAGCCCCAGCATTTT
>TRBV19|NA|TRBJ1-1|NA
CASSIGGPNTEAFF
TGTGCCAGTAGTATAGGAGGGCCGAACACTGAAGCTTTCTTT
>TRBV2|few|TRBJ1-2|NA
CASSPDSGYTF
TGTGCCAGCAGTCCTGACAGTGGCTACACCTTC
>TRBV7-8|NA|TRBJ1-4|NA
CASSFTEATNEKLFF
TGTGCCAGCAGCTTCACGGAAGCAACTAATGAAAAACTGTTTTTT
>TRBV30|NA|TRBJ1-5|NA
CAWSANSNQPQHF
TGTGCCTGGAGTGCGAATAGCAATCAGCCCCAGCATTTT
>TRBV23-1|NA|TRBJ2-3|TRBD2
CASSQAGVPKSTDTQYF
TGCGCCAGCAGTCAAGCGGGGGTACCTAAGAGCACAGATACGCAGTATTTT
>TRBV5-1|NA|TRBJ1-1|NA
CASSLVSGGGTEAFF
TGCGCCAGCAGCTTGGTCTCCGGGGGAGGGACTGAAGCTTTCTTT
>TRBV2|NA|TRBJ1-5|TRBD1
CATTGQETDQPQHF
TGTGCCACCACTGGACAGGAGACAGATCAGCCCCAGCATTTT
>TRBV19|NA|TRBJ1-2|NA
CASSITGSIYGYTF
TGTGCCAGTAGTATCACGGGTTCCATTTATGGCTACACCTTC
>TRBV19|NA|TRBJ2-7|NA
CASTPGTSPIEGTYEQYF
TGTGCCAGTACCCCAGGGACATCCCCTATTGAAGGAACTTACGAGCAGTACTTC
>TRBV7-2|NA|TRBJ1-1|NA
CASSPGQVYMNTEAFF
TGTGCCAGCAGTCCTGGGCAGGTCTACATGAACACTGAAGCTTTCTTT
>TRBV6-6|NA|TRBJ1-2|NA
CASVDSHGGGYGYTF
TGTGCCAGCGTAGACTCTCACGGGGGTGGCTATGGCTACACCTTC
>TRBV6-5|NA|TRBJ1-3|NA
CASSYYRRPSGNTIYF
TGTGCCAGCAGTTACTACAGGAGACCCTCTGGAAACACCATATATTTT
>TRBV7-9|NA|TRBJ2-5|TRBD2
CASRGTSGRQETQYF
TGTGCCAGCAGGGGGACTAGCGGGAGGCAAGAGACCCAGTACTTC
>TRBV12-1|NA|TRBJ2-2|NA
CASSKRHTGELFF
TGTGCCAGCAGCAAAAGACACACCGGGGAGCTGTTTTTT
>TRBV6-5|NA|TRBJ1-1|NA
CASSYSQAGGTEAFF
TGTGCCAGCAGTTACTCCCAAGCGGGGGGGACTGAAGCTTTCTTT
>TRBV10-2|NA|TRBJ1-1|TRBD1
CASRGTGQNTEAFF
TGCGCCAGCAGGGGGACAGGGCAGAACACTGAAGCTTTCTTT